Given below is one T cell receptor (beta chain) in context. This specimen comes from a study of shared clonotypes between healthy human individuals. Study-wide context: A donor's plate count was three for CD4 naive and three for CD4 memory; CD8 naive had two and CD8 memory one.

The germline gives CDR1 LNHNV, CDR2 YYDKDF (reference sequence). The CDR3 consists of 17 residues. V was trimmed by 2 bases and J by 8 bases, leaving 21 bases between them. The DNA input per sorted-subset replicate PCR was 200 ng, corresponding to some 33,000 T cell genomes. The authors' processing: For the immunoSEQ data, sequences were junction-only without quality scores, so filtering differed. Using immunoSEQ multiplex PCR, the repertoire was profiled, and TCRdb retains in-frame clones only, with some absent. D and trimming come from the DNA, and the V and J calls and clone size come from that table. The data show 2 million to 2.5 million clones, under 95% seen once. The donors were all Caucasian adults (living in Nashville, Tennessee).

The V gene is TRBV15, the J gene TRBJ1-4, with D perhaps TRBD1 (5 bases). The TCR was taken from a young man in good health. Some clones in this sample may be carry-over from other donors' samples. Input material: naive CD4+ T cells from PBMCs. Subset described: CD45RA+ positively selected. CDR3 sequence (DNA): TGTGCCACCAGCAGAAGCGGTGGGAGGGGTGAGAGGGAAAAACTGTTTTTT. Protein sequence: CATSRSGGRGEREKLFF.